This entry lists 27 T cell receptor beta chains sequenced from one sample in a study of vaccination and CD4 T cells after COVID-19. Sequence data for DNA of cultured CD4+ T cells were generated by the Oncomine TCR Beta short-read assay. TCRdb analysed the PCR reads with MiXCR anew, one entry per CDR3 protein. Of around 17,000 distinct CDR3 sequences listed, less than 60% are singletons. As for treatment: roughly ten-day PBMC culture with coronavirus spike peptide pools or control peptides (ViraFEST assay). These TCRs are of unknown antigen specificity. The sequenced sample was CD4+ T cells from blood, cultured in vitro, obtained before SARS-CoV-2 vaccination. The source is a human donor who had recovered from COVID-19.

The J gene is TRBJ1-2, the V gene TRBV20-1; TRBD1 matches at 9 bases. The CDR3 sequence is 17 residues long. After removal of 5 bases from V and 0 bases from J, the junction contained 13 bases not matched to a gene. The V gene's germline CDR1 is DFQATT and CDR2 SNEGSKA (reference sequence). The CDR3, as DNA: TGCAGTGCTCTAAAACCGGGACAGGGACTAGCTAACTATGGCTACACCTTC. Its translation is CSALKPGQGLANYGYTF.

This chain connects TRBV18 to TRBJ1-1, with TRBD1 matching 7 bases. The V gene end was trimmed by 4 bases and the J gene end by 2 bases; junction bases not matched to a gene: 4. The germline V gene has CDR1 KGHSH and CDR2 LQKENI. CDR3 length: 14 residues. The CDR3 here is CASSQGTDNTEAFF. CDR3 coding DNA: TGTGCCAGCTCACAAGGGACAGATAACACTGAAGCTTTCTTT.

V is TRBV10-3 and J is TRBJ1-5; 11 bases agree with TRBD1. Germline V gene sequence: CDR1 ENHRY, CDR2 SYGVKD. The CDR3 spans 14 residues. Trimming cost V 5 bases and J 6 bases; bases outside gene matches: 3. This CDR3 is CAISPDRGLQPQHF. The CDR3 DNA reads TGTGCCATCAGTCCGGACAGGGGGCTTCAGCCCCAGCATTTT.

This clonotype was observed a few times. The chain recombines TRBV15 with TRBJ1-1; D is ambiguous. Trimming shortened V by 0 bases and J by 4 bases, and 15 bases separated the two germline ends. This CDR3 contains 16 residues. CDR1 is LNHNV, CDR2 YYDKDF, per germline (reference sequence). Written as DNA, the CDR3 is TGTGCCACCAGCAGAGATCTGGTGAGTGGCGGCACTGAAGCTTTCTTT. It translates to CATSRDLVSGGTEAFF. The whole variable domain, filled in from reference TRBV15 and TRBJ1-1, reads DAMVIQNPRYQVTQFGKPVTLSCSQTLNHNVMYWYQQKSSQAPKLLFHYYDKDFNNEADTPDNFQSRRPNTSFCFLDIRSPGLGDTAMYLCATSRDLVSGGTEAFFGQGTRLTVV.

The V call is TRBV15, the J call TRBJ1-3, with TRBD1 as a possible D gene (5 bases). CDR1 is LNHNV, CDR2 YYDKDF, per germline (reference sequence). The CDR3 is made up of 16 amino acids. The ends were cut back, 2 bases at V and 0 bases at J, with 11 bases in the middle. The CDR3 spells CATSRPTVSSGNTIYF. The CDR3 nucleotides read TGTGCCACCAGCAGACCGACAGTAAGCTCTGGAAACACCATATATTTT.

This clonotype was recorded a few times. The V and J genes are TRBV19 and TRBJ1-2, with 9 bases lining up with TRBD1. V lost 4 bases, J lost 8 bases, and 8 bases stayed unmatched. The CDR3 is made up of 14 amino acids. Germline V gene lookup returns CDR1 LNHDA and CDR2 SQIVND (reference sequence). CDR3 DNA: TGTGCCAGTAGTAACCTACAGGGGGCGCGCGGCTACACCTTC. Translating it yields CASSNLQGARGYTF.

The rearrangement joins TRBV20-1 to TRBJ2-3; 11 bases map to TRBD2. The CDR3 is made up of 16 amino acids. CDR1 is DFQATT, CDR2 SNEGSKA, per germline (reference sequence). The ends lost 1 base at V and 1 base at J; junction bases unmatched: 4. CDR3: CSARGKLAGGTDTQYF. The CDR3 DNA reads TGCAGTGCTAGAGGGAAACTAGCGGGGGGCACAGATACGCAGTATTTT.

This clonotype appeared a single time. The chain combines TRBV19 with TRBJ1-5; D gene ambiguous. This CDR3 has 14 amino acids. Germline loops: CDR1 LNHDA, CDR2 SQIVND (reference sequence). V was cut by 5 bases and J by 0 bases, with 8 bases left in between. The CDR3 loop reads CASSFGPSNQPQHF. The DNA of the CDR3 is TGTGCCAGTAGTTTTGGGCCTAGCAATCAGCCCCAGCATTTT.

The chain recombines TRBV7-2 with TRBJ1-2; D unresolved. The V gene lost 4 bases and the J gene lost 0 bases, with 12 bases spanning the gap. The CDR3 contains 15 residues. Germline lookup yields CDR1 SGHTA and CDR2 FQGNSA. The CDR3, as DNA: TGTGCCAGCAGCTCTGAGGTTTCTTCTAACTATGGCTACACCTTC. Translating it yields CASSSEVSSNYGYTF.

This chain joins TRBV6-2 or TRBV6-3 and TRBJ2-2; 13 positions agree with TRBD2. The CDR3 is 17 residues long. The germline gives CDR1 MNHEY, CDR2 SVGEGT. J lost 7 bases, V lost 7 bases, and 12 bases had no gene match. The CDR3: CASTDGLAGESNGELFF. The CDR3 DNA follows: TGTGCCAGCACCGACGGACTAGCGGGAGAGAGTAACGGGGAGCTGTTTTTT.

This clonotype appeared a few times. CDR3 sequence: CASSLSPPNSYGYTF. In nucleotides, the CDR3 is TGTGCCAGCAGCTTGTCTCCACCCAATAGCTATGGCTACACCTTC. This chain connects TRBV5-6 to TRBJ1-2, with D unresolved. The V gene's germline CDR1 is SGHDT and CDR2 YYEEEE. Deletions cut 1 base from V and 4 bases from J, with 14 bases between. CDR3 length: 15 amino acids.

This chain uses TRBV7-9 with TRBJ2-7; D is unresolved. V gave up 5 bases and J gave up 2 bases, with 16 bases separating them. CDR3 size: 15 residues. Germline lookup yields CDR1 SEHNR and CDR2 FQNEAQ (reference sequence). The CDR3 is CASSTSATATYEQYF. DNA of the CDR3: TGTGCCAGCAGCACATCGGCCACAGCCACCTACGAGCAGTACTTC.

The chain recombines TRBV6-1 with TRBJ1-1; no definite D call. Germline lookup yields CDR1 MNHNS and CDR2 SASEGT. CDR3 length equals 12 residues. Trimming left V 3 bases short and J 5 bases short, with 7 bases between. CDR3 coding DNA: TGTGCCAGCAGTGAGGGGAGAACTGAAGCTTTCTTT. Residues: CASSEGRTEAFF.

The V gene is TRBV7-9, the J gene TRBJ1-2; no firm D call. The V end lost 5 bases, the J end lost 8 bases, and 21 bases lay between the germline ends. From germline, CDR1 is SEHNR and CDR2 FQNEAQ (reference sequence). The CDR3 covers 15 residues. The CDR3 DNA reads as TGTGCCAGCAGCGACGCGGGTGGAAAATTGGGAGGCTACACCTTC. Translation gives CASSDAGGKLGGYTF. Full variable domain (missing parts from reference TRBV7-9 and TRBJ1-2): DTGVSQNPRHKITKRGQNVTFRCDPISEHNRLYWYRQTLGQGPEFLTYFQNEAQLEKSRLLSDRFSAERPKGSFSTLEIQRTEQGDSAMYLCASSDAGGKLGGYTFGSGTRLTVV.

This clonotype was detected only a few times. The chain couples TRBV7-8 to TRBJ1-2, with 10 bases that match TRBD1. CDR1 is SGHVS and CDR2 is FQNEAQ in the germline V gene. After removal of 5 bases from V and 3 bases from J, the junction contained 6 bases not matched to a gene. The length of the CDR3 is 15 residues. In DNA, the CDR3 is TGTGCCAGCAGCCCAGGGGGGACAGGGGACTATGGCTACACCTTC. Amino acid sequence: CASSPGGTGDYGYTF.

This clonotype was counted once. The V call is TRBV6-2 or TRBV6-3, the J call TRBJ2-1, with 8 bases that match TRBD1. The CDR3 loop spans 16 amino acids. Per the germline V gene, CDR1 is MNHEY and CDR2 is SVGEGT. The V and J ends lost 7 bases and 7 bases, in that order; junction bases with no gene match: 15. In DNA, the CDR3 is TGTGCCAGCAACCTACCGGGACAGGCCCCTGGGAATGAGCAGTTCTTC. Translated, it gives CASNLPGQAPGNEQFF.

Here the CDR3 DNA reads TGCAGCGGGGGACAGGGAGGGAACACCGGGGAGCTGTTTTTT. Translated: CSGGQGGNTGELFF. This sequence joins TRBV29-1 and TRBJ2-2; 9 nucleotides agree with TRBD1. CDR1 is SQVTM and CDR2 is ANQGSEA in the germline V gene. The CDR3 has 14 residues. The J segment lost 1 base and the V segment lost 7 bases, leaving 4 bases of the junction unmatched.

The table lists this clonotype with a few counts. The V call is TRBV6-1, the J call TRBJ2-7; D is perhaps TRBD2 (5 bases). Germline CDR1 is MNHNS and CDR2 is SASEGT. CDR3 length: 12 residues. V was clipped by 10 bases and J by 2 bases, with 12 bases between them. CDR3 bases: TGTGCCACCGGGAACAGTGCCTACGAGCAGTACTTC. Its translation: CATGNSAYEQYF.

The chain combines TRBV6-2 or TRBV6-3 with TRBJ1-6; D unclear. The V and J ends lost 2 bases and 7 bases respectively, with 9 bases between them. Germline assignment: CDR1 MNHEY and CDR2 SVGEGT. CDR3 length equals 14 residues. The CDR3 region has the DNA TGTGCCAGCAGTTACGGTTCGGGAAATTCACCCCTCCACTTT. Protein product: CASSYGSGNSPLHF.

The sample holds a few counts of this clonotype. The chain has TRBV6-2 or TRBV6-3 and TRBJ1-2; the D is unclear. The CDR3 covers 14 residues. Germline CDR1 MNHEY, CDR2 SVGEGT. Trimming took off 0 bases at V and 6 bases at J, with 11 bases between the two ends. CDR3 sequence reads: CASSYSGRPDGYTF. The CDR3 region has the DNA TGTGCCAGCAGTTACTCGGGAAGGCCTGATGGCTACACCTTC.

This clonotype was counted between two and nine times. The chain is built from TRBV27 and TRBJ2-5; D possibly corresponds to TRBD1 (6 bases). The V end was cut by 4 bases, the J end by 4 bases, with 13 bases between. The CDR3 is 14 residues long. Germline V gene sequence: CDR1 MNHEY, CDR2 SMNVEV (reference sequence). Here the CDR3 reads CASSSKTGGETQYF. For the CDR3, the DNA is TGTGCCAGCAGTTCCAAGACAGGAGGAGAGACCCAGTACTTC.

The chain combines TRBV5-1 with TRBJ2-7; D is uncertain. The CDR3 totals 13 residues. Deletions cut 1 base from V and 3 bases from J, with 8 bases between. The germline V gene encodes CDR1 SGHRS and CDR2 YFSETQ. The CDR3 loop reads CASSLSADYEQYF. The CDR3 DNA follows: TGCGCCAGCAGCTTGAGCGCAGACTACGAGCAGTACTTC.

To note about this clonotype: The germline gene is not matched at one end of the junction; a read error may be the cause. V usage is TRBV5-3 and J usage is TRBJ1-1; 8 positions match TRBD1. TRBV5-3 is recorded as an ORF, its role being uncertain. The CDR3 contains 14 residues. The CDR3 region is CASSWQGAVTEAFF. In nucleotides, the CDR3 is TGTGCCAGCAGCTGGCAGGGGGCAGTCACTGAAGCTTTCTTT.

The chain has TRBV19 and TRBJ2-5; maybe TRBD1 (6 bases). V lost 4 bases and J lost 3, with 9 bases in between. Germline CDR1 reads LNHDA; CDR2 reads SQIVND (reference sequence). CDR3 length: 13 amino acids. The CDR3 DNA reads as TGTGCCAGTAGTAAACAGGGCGAAGAGACCCAGTACTTC. Translated: CASSKQGEETQYF.

This sequence joins TRBV19 and TRBJ1-5; maybe TRBD1 (5 bases). The CDR3 consists of 13 residues. V was clipped by 3 bases and J by 3 bases, with 6 bases between them. The germline CDR1 and CDR2 sequences are LNHDA and SQIVND (reference sequence). Written as DNA, the CDR3 is TGTGCCAGTAGTATTGGGGCCAATCAGCCCCAGCATTTT. Translation: CASSIGANQPQHF.

In regard to this clonotype: One junction end disagrees with the germline gene, perhaps due to a read error. The chain couples TRBV19 to TRBJ2-3, with 11 bases lining up with TRBD2. The CDR3 sequence is 17 residues long. CDR1 and CDR2 (germline): LNHDA, SQIVND (reference sequence). The CDR3 nucleotides read TGTGCCAGTAGTGGACTAGATCCGGGACTAGCGGCAGATACGCAGTATTTC. Translated: CASSGLDPGLAADTQYF.

The table lists this clonotype with a few counts. This chain joins TRBV19 and TRBJ1-6; perhaps TRBD1 as D (6 bases). V was pared by 7 bases and J by 7 bases, with 14 bases between. This CDR3 contains 14 residues. Germline CDR1 is LNHDA and CDR2 is SQIVND (reference sequence). CDR3 residues: CASTTRGANSPLHF. The CDR3 nucleotides read TGTGCCAGTACCACGCGGGGGGCCAATTCACCCCTCCACTTT.